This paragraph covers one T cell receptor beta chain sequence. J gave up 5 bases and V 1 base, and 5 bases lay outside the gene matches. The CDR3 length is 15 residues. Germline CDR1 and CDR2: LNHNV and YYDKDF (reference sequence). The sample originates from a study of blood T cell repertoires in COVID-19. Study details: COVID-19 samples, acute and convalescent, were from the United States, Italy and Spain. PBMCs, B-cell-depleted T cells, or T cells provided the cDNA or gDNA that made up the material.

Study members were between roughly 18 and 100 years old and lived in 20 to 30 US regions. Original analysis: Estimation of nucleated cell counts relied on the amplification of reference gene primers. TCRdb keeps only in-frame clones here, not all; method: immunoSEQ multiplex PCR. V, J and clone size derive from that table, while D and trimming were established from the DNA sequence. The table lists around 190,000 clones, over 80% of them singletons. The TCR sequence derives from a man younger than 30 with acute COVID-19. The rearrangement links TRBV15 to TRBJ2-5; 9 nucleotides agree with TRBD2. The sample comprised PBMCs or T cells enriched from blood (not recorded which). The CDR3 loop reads CATSRAGLASETQYF. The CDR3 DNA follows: TGTGCCACCAGCAGAGCGGGACTAGCTTCGGAGACCCAGTACTTC.